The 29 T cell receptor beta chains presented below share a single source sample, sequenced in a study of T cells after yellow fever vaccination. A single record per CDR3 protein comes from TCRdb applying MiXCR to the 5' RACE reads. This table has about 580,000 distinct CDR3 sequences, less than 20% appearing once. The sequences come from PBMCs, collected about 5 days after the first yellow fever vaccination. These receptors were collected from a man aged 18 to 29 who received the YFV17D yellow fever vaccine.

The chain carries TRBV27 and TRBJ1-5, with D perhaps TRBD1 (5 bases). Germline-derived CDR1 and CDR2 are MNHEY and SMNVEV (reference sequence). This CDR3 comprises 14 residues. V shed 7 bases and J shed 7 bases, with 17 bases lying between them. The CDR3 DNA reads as TGTGCCAGCAAGCGGGGGATCGGCCAGCAGCCCCAGCATTTT. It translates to CASKRGIGQQPQHF.

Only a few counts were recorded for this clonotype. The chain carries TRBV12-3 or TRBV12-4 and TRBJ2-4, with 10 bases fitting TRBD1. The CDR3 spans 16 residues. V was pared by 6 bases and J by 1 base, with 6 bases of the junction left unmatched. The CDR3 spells CASSPTGGEAKNIQYF. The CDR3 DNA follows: TGTGCCAGCAGCCCGACAGGGGGCGAGGCCAAAAACATTCAGTACTTC.

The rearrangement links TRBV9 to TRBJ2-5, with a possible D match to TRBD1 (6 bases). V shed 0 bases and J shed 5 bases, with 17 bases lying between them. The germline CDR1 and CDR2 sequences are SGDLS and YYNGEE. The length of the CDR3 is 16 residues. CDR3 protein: CASSVDGAHRGETQYF. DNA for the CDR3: TGTGCCAGCAGCGTAGATGGGGCCCATAGGGGGGAGACCCAGTACTTC.

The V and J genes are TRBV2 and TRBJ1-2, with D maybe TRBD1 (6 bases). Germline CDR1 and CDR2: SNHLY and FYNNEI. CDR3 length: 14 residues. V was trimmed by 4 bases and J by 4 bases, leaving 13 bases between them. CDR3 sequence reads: CASSVETGSYGYTF. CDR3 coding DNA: TGTGCCAGCAGTGTAGAGACAGGCAGCTATGGCTACACCTTC.

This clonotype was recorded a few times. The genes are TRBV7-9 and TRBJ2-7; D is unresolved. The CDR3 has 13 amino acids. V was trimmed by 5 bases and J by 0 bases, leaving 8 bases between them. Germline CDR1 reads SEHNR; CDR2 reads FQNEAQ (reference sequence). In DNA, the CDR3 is TGTGCCAGCAGCATTGACACCTCCTACGAGCAGTACGTC. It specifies CASSIDTSYEQYV.

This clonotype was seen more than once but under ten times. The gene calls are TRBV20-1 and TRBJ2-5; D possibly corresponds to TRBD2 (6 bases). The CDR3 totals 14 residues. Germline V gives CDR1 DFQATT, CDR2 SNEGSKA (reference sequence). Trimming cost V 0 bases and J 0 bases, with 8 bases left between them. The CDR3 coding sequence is TGCAGTGCTAGAGAACGGGACTACCAAGAGACCCAGTACTTC. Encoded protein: CSARERDYQETQYF.

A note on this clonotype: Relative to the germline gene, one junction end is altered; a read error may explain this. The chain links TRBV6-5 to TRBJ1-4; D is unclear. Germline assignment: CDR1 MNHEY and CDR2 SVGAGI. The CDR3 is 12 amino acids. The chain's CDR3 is CASSPGVGPALF. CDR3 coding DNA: TGTGCCAGCAGTCCCGGGGTTGGGCCCGCGCTTTTT.

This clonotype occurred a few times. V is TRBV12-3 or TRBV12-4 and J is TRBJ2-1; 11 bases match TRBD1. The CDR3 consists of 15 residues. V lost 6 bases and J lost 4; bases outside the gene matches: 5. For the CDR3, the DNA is TGTGCCAGCAGGGGGACAGGGGGGATTTACAATGAGCAGTTCTTC. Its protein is CASRGTGGIYNEQFF.

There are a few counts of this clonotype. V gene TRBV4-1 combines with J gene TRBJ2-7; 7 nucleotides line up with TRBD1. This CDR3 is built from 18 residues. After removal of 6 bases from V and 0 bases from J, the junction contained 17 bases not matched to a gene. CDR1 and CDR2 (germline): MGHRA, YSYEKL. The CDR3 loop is CASSLIDRDRSPSYEQYV. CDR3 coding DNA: TGCGCCAGCAGTCTTATTGACAGGGACCGGTCGCCCTCCTACGAGCAGTACGTC.

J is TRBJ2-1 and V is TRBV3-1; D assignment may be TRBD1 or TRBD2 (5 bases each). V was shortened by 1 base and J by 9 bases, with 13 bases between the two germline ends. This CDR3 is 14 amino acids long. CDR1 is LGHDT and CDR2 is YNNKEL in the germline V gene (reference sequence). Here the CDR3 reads CASSQVVGGREQFF. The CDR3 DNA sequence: TGTGCCAGCAGCCAAGTGGTTGGGGGTCGTGAGCAGTTCTTC.

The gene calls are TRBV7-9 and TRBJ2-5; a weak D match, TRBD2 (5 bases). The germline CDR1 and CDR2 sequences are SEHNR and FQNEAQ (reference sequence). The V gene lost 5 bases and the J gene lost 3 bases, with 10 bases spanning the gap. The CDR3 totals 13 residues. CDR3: CASSDTREETQYF. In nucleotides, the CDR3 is TGTGCCAGCAGCGACACTAGAGAAGAGACCCAGTACTTC.

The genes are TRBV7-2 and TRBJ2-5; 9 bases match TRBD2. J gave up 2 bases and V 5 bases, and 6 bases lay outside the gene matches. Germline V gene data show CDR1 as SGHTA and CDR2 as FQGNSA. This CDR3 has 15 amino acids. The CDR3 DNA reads TGTGCCAGCAGCACCCGGGCGGGGGGGCAAGAGACCCAGTACTTC. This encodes CASSTRAGGQETQYF.

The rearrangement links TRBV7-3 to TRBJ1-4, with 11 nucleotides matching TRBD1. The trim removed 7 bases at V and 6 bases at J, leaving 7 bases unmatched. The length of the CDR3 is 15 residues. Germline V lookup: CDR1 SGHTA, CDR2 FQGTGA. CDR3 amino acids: CASKRTGGPDEKLFF. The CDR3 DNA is TGTGCCAGCAAAAGGACAGGGGGCCCAGATGAAAAACTGTTTTTT.

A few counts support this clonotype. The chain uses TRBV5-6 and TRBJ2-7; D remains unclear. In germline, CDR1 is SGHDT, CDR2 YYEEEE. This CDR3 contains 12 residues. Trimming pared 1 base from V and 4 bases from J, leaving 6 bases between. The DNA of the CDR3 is TGTGCCAGCAGCTTGTGGTCGTACGAGCAGTACGTC. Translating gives CASSLWSYEQYV.

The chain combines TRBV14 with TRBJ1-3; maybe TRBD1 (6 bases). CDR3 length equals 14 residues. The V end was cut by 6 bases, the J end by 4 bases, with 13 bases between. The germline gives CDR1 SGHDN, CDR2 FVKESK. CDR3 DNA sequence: TGTGCCAGCAGTTTCAGGGGCACGGGAAACACCATATATTTT. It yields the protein CASSFRGTGNTIYF.

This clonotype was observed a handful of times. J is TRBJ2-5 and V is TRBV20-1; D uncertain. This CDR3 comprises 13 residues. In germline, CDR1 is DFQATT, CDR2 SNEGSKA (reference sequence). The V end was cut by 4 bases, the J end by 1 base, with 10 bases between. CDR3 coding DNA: TGCAGTGCTAATATCGTTGGCCAAGAGACCCAGTACTTC. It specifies CSANIVGQETQYF.

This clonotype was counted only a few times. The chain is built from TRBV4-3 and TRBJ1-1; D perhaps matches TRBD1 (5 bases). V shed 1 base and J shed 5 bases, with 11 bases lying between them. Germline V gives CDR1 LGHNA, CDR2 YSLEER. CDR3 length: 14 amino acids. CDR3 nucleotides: TGCGCCAGCAGCCAAGTCGGGGGAGGGACTGAAGCTTTCTTT. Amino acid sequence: CASSQVGGGTEAFF.

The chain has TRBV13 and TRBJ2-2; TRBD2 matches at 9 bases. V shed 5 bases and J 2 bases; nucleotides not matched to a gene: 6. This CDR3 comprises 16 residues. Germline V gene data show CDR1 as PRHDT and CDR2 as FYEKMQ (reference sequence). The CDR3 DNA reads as TGTGCCAGCAGCCTAGCGGGGCTTCGCAACACCGGGGAGCTGTTTTTT. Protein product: CASSLAGLRNTGELFF.

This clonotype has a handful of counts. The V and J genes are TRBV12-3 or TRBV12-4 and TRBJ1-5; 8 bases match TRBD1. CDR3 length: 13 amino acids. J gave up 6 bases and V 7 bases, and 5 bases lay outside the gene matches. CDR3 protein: CASTVQGGQPQHF. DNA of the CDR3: TGTGCCAGCACCGTACAGGGGGGTCAGCCCCAGCATTTT.

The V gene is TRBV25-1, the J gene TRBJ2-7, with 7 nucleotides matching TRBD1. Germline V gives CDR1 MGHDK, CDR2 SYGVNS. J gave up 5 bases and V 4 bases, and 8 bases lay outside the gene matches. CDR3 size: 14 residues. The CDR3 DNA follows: TGTGCCAGCAGTGTGGGACAGAAGACGGACGAGCAGTACTTC. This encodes CASSVGQKTDEQYF.

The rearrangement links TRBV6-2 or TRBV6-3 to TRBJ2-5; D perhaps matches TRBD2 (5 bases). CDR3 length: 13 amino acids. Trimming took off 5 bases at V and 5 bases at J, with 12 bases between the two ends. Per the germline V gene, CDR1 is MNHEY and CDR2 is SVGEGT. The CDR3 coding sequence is TGTGCCAGCAGTGGACTGTATTTGGAGACCCAGTACTTC. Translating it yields CASSGLYLETQYF.

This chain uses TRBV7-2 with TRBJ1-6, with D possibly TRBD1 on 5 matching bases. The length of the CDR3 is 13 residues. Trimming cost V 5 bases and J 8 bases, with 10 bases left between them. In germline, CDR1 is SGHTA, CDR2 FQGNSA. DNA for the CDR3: TGTGCCAGCAGCCGGGACTCCGATTCACCCCTCCACTTT. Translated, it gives CASSRDSDSPLHF. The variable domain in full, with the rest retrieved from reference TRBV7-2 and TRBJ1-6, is GAGVSQSPSNKVTEKGKDVELRCDPISGHTALYWYRQSLGQGLEFLIYFQGNSAPDKSGLPSDRFSAERTGGSVSTLTIQRTQQEDSAVYLCASSRDSDSPLHFGNGTRLTVT.

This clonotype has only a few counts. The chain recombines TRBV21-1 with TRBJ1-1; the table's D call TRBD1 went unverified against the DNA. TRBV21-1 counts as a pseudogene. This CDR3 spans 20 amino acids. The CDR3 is CASSKTPPLSSDRVGDRAFF. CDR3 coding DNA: TGTGCCAGCAGCAAAACGCCCCCGTTGTCCAGCGATAGGGTTGGGGACAGGGCTTTCTTT.

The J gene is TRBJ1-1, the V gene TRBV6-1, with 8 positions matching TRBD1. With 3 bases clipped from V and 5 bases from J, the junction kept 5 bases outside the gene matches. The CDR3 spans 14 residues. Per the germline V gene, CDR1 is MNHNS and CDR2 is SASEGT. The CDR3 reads CASSDQGARTEAFF. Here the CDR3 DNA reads TGTGCCAGCAGTGACCAGGGGGCAAGGACTGAAGCTTTCTTT.

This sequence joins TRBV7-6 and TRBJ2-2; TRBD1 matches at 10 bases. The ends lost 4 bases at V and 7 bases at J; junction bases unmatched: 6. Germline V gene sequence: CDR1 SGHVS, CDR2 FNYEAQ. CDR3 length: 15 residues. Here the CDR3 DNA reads TGTGCCAGCAGCTACGGGACAGGGGTCCTCGGGGAGCTGTTTTTT. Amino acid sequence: CASSYGTGVLGELFF.

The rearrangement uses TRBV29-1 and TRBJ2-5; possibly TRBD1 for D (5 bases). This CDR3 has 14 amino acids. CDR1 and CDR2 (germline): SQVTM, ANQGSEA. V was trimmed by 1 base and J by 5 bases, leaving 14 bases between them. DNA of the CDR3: TGCAGCGTTGAAGGGTACAGGCCGGGTGAGACCCAGTACTTC. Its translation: CSVEGYRPGETQYF. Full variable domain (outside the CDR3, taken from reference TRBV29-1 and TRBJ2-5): SAVISQKPSRDICQRGTSLTIQCQVDSQVTMMFWYRQQPGQSLTLIATANQGSEATYESGFVIDKFPISRPNLTFSTLTVSNMSPEDSSIYLCSVEGYRPGETQYFGPGTRLLVL.

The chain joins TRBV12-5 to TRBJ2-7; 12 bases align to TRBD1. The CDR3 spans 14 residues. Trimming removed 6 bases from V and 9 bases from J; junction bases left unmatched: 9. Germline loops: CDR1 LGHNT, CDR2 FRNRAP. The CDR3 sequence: CASGPGQGASGQYV. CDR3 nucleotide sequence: TGTGCTAGTGGACCGGGACAGGGGGCGTCAGGGCAGTACGTC.

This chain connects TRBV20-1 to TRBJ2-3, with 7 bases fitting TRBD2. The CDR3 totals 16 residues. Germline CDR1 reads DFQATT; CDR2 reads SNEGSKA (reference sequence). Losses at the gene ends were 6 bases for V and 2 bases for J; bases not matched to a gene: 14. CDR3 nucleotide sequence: TGCAGTGCAGTGGATTTAGCGGGCGGGTACACAGATACGCAGTATTTT. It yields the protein CSAVDLAGGYTDTQYF.

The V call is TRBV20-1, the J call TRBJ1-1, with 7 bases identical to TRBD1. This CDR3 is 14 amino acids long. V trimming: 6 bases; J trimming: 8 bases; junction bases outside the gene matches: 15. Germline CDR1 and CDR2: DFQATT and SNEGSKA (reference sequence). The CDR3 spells CSAARGVGVLEAFF. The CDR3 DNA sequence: TGCAGTGCGGCCAGGGGGGTCGGAGTTCTCGAAGCTTTCTTT.